This T cell receptor (beta chain) was found in a study of blood T cells in healthy people across ages. Germline V gene sequence: CDR1 SGHTA, CDR2 FQGNSA. The junction had 5 bases not matched to a gene; V was cut back by 4 bases and J by 5 bases. This CDR3 contains 14 residues. Using a J-beta primer mix together with a sample-barcoded 5' primer, a second PCR was run for 7 to 11 cycles. Each cDNA molecule was tagged by a template-switch adaptor that had 12 random nucleotides. TCRdb redid the calling of the 5' RACE reads with MiXCR, one entry per CDR3 protein. This sample has fewer than 1,000,000 distinct CDR3 sequences; under 45% occur once, and the top ten carry about a fifth.

The source material was blood. The V gene is TRBV7-2, the J gene TRBJ1-5; 7 bases are a match to TRBD1. This sequence was found in a man in his 60s in good health. For the CDR3, the DNA is TGTGCCAGCAGCTCTACTAGGGGGCATCAGCCCCAGCATTTT. It translates to CASSSTRGHQPQHF.